The rows below give T cell receptor beta chains drawn from one sample of a study of blood T cell repertoires in COVID-19. The method was immunoSEQ multiplex PCR; TCRdb's version includes in-frame clones alone and lacks a portion of them. Here the sample spans hundreds of thousands of clones, less than 90% being singletons. The sequenced material came from peripheral blood. The receptors were sampled from a woman over 75 with active or convalescent COVID-19. Both conserved end residues are part of each CDR3. Fields, in order: D gene, J gene, V gene, clone size, CDR3 DNA, CDR3 protein. A D gene is named only where the DNA matches it firmly. Some rows mark clone size as missing; the rest say once, few, many or name a class of expanded clone.

NA,TRBJ1-2,TRBV4-1,NA,TGCGCCAGCAGCCAAGACGGTAACTATGGCTACACCTTC,CASSQDGNYGYTF
NA,TRBJ1-3,TRBV6-5,NA,TGTGCCAGCAGCTTAGAAGTGAACGGAAACACCATATATTTT,CASSLEVNGNTIYF
TRBD2,TRBJ2-3,TRBV7-2,NA,TGTGCCAGCAGCTTAGATGGGGCGGGGGGGCCAGATACGCAGTATTTT,CASSLDGAGGPDTQYF
NA,TRBJ1-1,TRBV7-2,once,TGTGCCAGCGTTAATTCGGGGAACACTGAAGCTTTCTTT,CASVNSGNTEAFF
NA,TRBJ2-5,TRBV2,NA,TGTGCCAGCAGTGAAGTGTTACAGAGAGAGACCCAGTACTTC,CASSEVLQRETQYF
NA,TRBJ1-5,TRBV5-5,NA,TGTGCCAGCAGCTTGGTAGGGGGGGATCAGCCCCAGCATTTT,CASSLVGGDQPQHF
NA,TRBJ2-7,TRBV6-6,NA,TGTGCCAGCACAGTCTCGAAGGGGAACATCGCCTACGAGCAGTACTTC,CASTVSKGNIAYEQYF
TRBD2,TRBJ2-5,TRBV6-6,NA,TGTGCCAGCCTCACTAGCGGGGGGTTGGAGACCCAGTACTTC,CASLTSGGLETQYF
TRBD2,TRBJ2-3,TRBV9,NA,TGTGCCAGCAGCGCTAGCGGGAGGGCCGGAGATACGCAGTATTTT,CASSASGRAGDTQYF
TRBD1,TRBJ2-7,TRBV27,NA,TGTGCCAGCAGTTTAAGACAGGGGGCCGACGAGCAGTACTTC,CASSLRQGADEQYF
TRBD2,TRBJ2-5,TRBV19,NA,TGTGCCAGTAGTCCGGGACTAGCGGGGGTGACGGGAGAGACCCAGTACTTC,CASSPGLAGVTGETQYF
NA,TRBJ1-6,TRBV7-9,NA,TGTGCCAGCAGCTTAGCTTCAGGGTCGGGTTCACCCCTCCACTTT,CASSLASGSGSPLHF
NA,TRBJ2-1,TRBV7-6,NA,TGTGCCAGCAGCAATGGGCAGGATAAGCAGTTCTTC,CASSNGQDKQFF
NA,TRBJ1-4,TRBV9,NA,TGTGCCAGCAGCCGCACAGGGAATGAAAAACTGTTTTTT,CASSRTGNEKLFF
NA,TRBJ2-3,TRBV7-2,NA,TGTGCCAGCAGCTTAGTAGGGGGGGGGATCGATACGCAGTATTTT,CASSLVGGGIDTQYF
NA,TRBJ1-2,TRBV12-3/TRBV12-4,NA,TGTGCCAGCATCCTCAGTAACTATGGCTACACCTTC,CASILSNYGYTF
NA,TRBJ1-5,TRBV7-8,many,TGTGCCAGCAGCTTCAGTGGGGCGGATCAGCCCCAGCATTTT,CASSFSGADQPQHF
NA,TRBJ2-7,TRBV4-3,NA,TGCGCCAGCAGCCAAGATGTCCTACCAGGGGGCGGGGGCACCTACGAGCAGTACTTC,CASSQDVLPGGGGTYEQYF
NA,TRBJ1-1,TRBV5-1,NA,TGCGCCAGCAGCTTAACAGGGAACACTGAAGCTTTCTTT,CASSLTGNTEAFF
NA,TRBJ2-7,TRBV30,NA,TGTGCCTGGAGTGGGGGGGAGAGACCGTACTTC,CAWSGGERPYF
NA,TRBJ2-2,TRBV10-3,few,TGTGCCATCAGTGACGACAGAGTGGGAACCACCGGGGAGCTGTTTTTT,CAISDDRVGTTGELFF
TRBD1,TRBJ1-4,TRBV6-6,NA,TGTGCCAGCAGTTACCCGGGACAGACAAATGAAAAACTGTTTTTT,CASSYPGQTNEKLFF
TRBD2,TRBJ2-1,TRBV11-3,NA,TGTGCCAGCAGCTTAGGAGCGGGAGCTCAGAATGAGCAGTTCTTC,CASSLGAGAQNEQFF
NA,TRBJ1-2,TRBV5-1,NA,TGCGCCAGCAGCGGAGGGGGGGCCTATGGCTACACCTTC,CASSGGGAYGYTF
TRBD2,TRBJ2-2,TRBV5-6,NA,TGTGCCAGCAGCCAACTAGCGGGGGGGCAGAACACCGGGGAGCTGTTTTTT,CASSQLAGGQNTGELFF
NA,TRBJ2-7,TRBV5-1,few,TGCGCCAGCAGCCGCCCTAGCGTGAAATACGAGCAGTACTTC,CASSRPSVKYEQYF
NA,TRBJ1-5,TRBV7-6,NA,TGTGCCAGCAGCGCATCGGTGGGGCAGTCGATGAGGTATAGCAATCAGCCCCAGCATTTT,CASSASVGQSMRYSNQPQHF
TRBD2,TRBJ2-7,TRBV2,few,TGTGCCAGCAGTGAAGAGGCCGGGGGGGGCTACGAGCAGTACTTC,CASSEEAGGGYEQYF
NA,TRBJ1-2,TRBV30,once,TGTGCCTGGAATAGGGGGAAGGACTATGGCTACACCTTC,CAWNRGKDYGYTF
NA,TRBJ2-1,TRBV9,NA,TGTGCCAGCAGCGTCGGACTAACCATGACCTACAATGAGCAGTTCTTC,CASSVGLTMTYNEQFF
TRBD1,TRBJ2-5,TRBV3-1/TRBV3-2,NA,TGTGCCAGCAGCCGAACCGGGACAGGGCGTTGGGAGACCCAGTACTTC,CASSRTGTGRWETQYF
NA,TRBJ2-1,TRBV7-2,NA,TGTGCCAGCAGCGTTAGCGGTAACAATGAGCAGTTCTTC,CASSVSGNNEQFF
NA,TRBJ1-2,TRBV6-2/TRBV6-3,few,TGTGCCAGCAGTAGGTTAGGGGGTAACGTCGGCAGCGGCTACACCTTC,CASSRLGGNVGSGYTF
TRBD1,TRBJ1-6,TRBV18,NA,TGTGCCAGCTCACCTCAGGGGGCACTATATAATTCACCCCTCCACTTT,CASSPQGALYNSPLHF
NA,TRBJ2-1,TRBV2,NA,TGTGCCAGCAGTGAAGCGCTTCGGGTCCTCTTC,CASSEALRVLF
NA,TRBJ2-5,TRBV5-1,NA,TGCGCCAGCAGCTCCAGGCCCGGGGGAGAGACCCAGTACTTC,CASSSRPGGETQYF
NA,TRBJ2-1,TRBV19,NA,TGTGCCAGTAGTCCGAGTTTTAGCGGTCTTTACAATGAGCAGTTCTTC,CASSPSFSGLYNEQFF
TRBD2,TRBJ2-3,TRBV6-2/TRBV6-3,NA,TGTGCCAGCAGTTACTCTAGCGGGGGAACAGATACGCAGTATTTT,CASSYSSGGTDTQYF
NA,TRBJ1-1,TRBV12-5,NA,TGTGCTAGTGGTTTGGAAGAGGGCCTGCGAGCTTTCTTT,CASGLEEGLRAFF
TRBD2,TRBJ2-1,TRBV11-2,once,TGTGCCAGCAGCTTAGATCAGGGACTACAGTTCTTC,CASSLDQGLQFF
TRBD2,TRBJ2-4,TRBV9,NA,TGTGCCAGCAGCGCCTCCGGGACTAGCGGGGTGCGAACCAAAAACATTCAGTACTTC,CASSASGTSGVRTKNIQYF